This T cell receptor beta chain was profiled in a study of T cells after yellow fever vaccination. Overall study context: Preparing low-cell-number fractions relied on SMART-Seq v4 Ultra Low Input.

This CDR3 has 12 amino acids. Germline CDR1 reads DFQATT; CDR2 reads SNEGSKA (reference sequence). V was trimmed by 6 bases and J by 6 bases, leaving 12 bases between them. One entry per CDR3 protein, called by TCRdb with MiXCR from the 5' RACE reads. The table shows hundreds of thousands of distinct CDR3 sequences, with about 13% occurring only once. This sequence joins TRBV20-1 and TRBJ1-5; D gene unclear. This TCR came from a man aged 25 to 45 who received the YFV17D yellow fever vaccine. The sequencing used PBMCs, collected on the day of the yellow fever booster vaccination. CDR3 protein: CSALGASQPQHF. DNA for the CDR3: TGCAGTGCCCTGGGAGCATCTCAGCCCCAGCATTTT.